Listed below are T cell receptor beta chains from one sample, sequenced in a study of blood T cell repertoires in COVID-19. Data came from immunoSEQ multiplex PCR; TCRdb stores just in-frame clones and leaves some out. Of 200,000 to 250,000 clones in the sample, just over 85% are singletons; the top ten hold 2% to 2.5%. Sample: peripheral blood. The receptor source for this set is a man aged 25 to 45 who had recovered from COVID-19. Each CDR3 is given with its conserved first and last residue. The order of the fields is V gene, D gene, J gene, clone size, CDR3 protein, CDR3 DNA. The D gene is left open where the match is weak. Rows may omit the clone size; those that give it use once, few, many or a size class.

v_call: TRBV5-6
d_call: .
j_call: TRBJ1-5
clone_size: once
cdr3_aa: CASSLTGSNQPQHF
cdr3_nt: TGTGCCAGCAGCTTGACAGGCAGCAATCAGCCCCAGCATTTT

v_call: TRBV7-9
d_call: .
j_call: TRBJ2-3
clone_size: .
cdr3_aa: CASSTSGGAGGTDTQYF
cdr3_nt: TGTGCCAGCAGCACCAGTGGGGGGGCGGGGGGCACAGATACGCAGTATTTT

v_call: TRBV14
d_call: .
j_call: TRBJ2-3
clone_size: .
cdr3_aa: CASSWPGVEGSDTQYF
cdr3_nt: TGTGCCAGCAGTTGGCCGGGGGTGGAGGGTTCAGATACGCAGTATTTT

v_call: TRBV7-8
d_call: TRBD1
j_call: TRBJ2-7
clone_size: once
cdr3_aa: CASSLNRQQGVTWYF
cdr3_nt: TGTGCCAGCAGCTTAAATCGTCAACAGGGGGTAACCTGGTACTTC

v_call: TRBV9
d_call: .
j_call: TRBJ1-1
clone_size: .
cdr3_aa: CASSVGQGNTEAFF
cdr3_nt: TGTGCCAGCAGCGTAGGTCAGGGGAACACTGAAGCTTTCTTT

v_call: TRBV7-2
d_call: TRBD1
j_call: TRBJ2-1
clone_size: .
cdr3_aa: CASSLGFRGTVNEQFF
cdr3_nt: TGTGCCAGCAGCTTAGGTTTTAGGGGGACAGTCAATGAGCAGTTCTTC

v_call: TRBV5-8
d_call: .
j_call: TRBJ1-5
clone_size: .
cdr3_aa: CASSLGRTEPQHF
cdr3_nt: TGTGCCAGCAGCTTGGGGCGGACAGAGCCCCAGCATTTT

v_call: TRBV10-3
d_call: .
j_call: TRBJ1-1
clone_size: .
cdr3_aa: CAISPRDGQAFF
cdr3_nt: TGTGCCATCAGCCCGAGGGATGGTCAAGCTTTCTTT

v_call: TRBV27
d_call: .
j_call: TRBJ2-2
clone_size: .
cdr3_aa: CASSLVGNGELFF
cdr3_nt: TGTGCCAGCAGTTTAGTGGGCAACGGGGAGCTGTTTTTT

v_call: TRBV4-1
d_call: TRBD2
j_call: TRBJ2-5
clone_size: .
cdr3_aa: CASSQDLLAAGGETQYF
cdr3_nt: TGCGCCAGCAGCCAAGATTTGCTAGCGGCGGGGGGGGAGACCCAGTACTTC

v_call: TRBV12-3/TRBV12-4
d_call: .
j_call: TRBJ1-1
clone_size: .
cdr3_aa: CASSPSNTEAFF
cdr3_nt: TGTGCCAGCAGCCCGTCCAACACTGAAGCTTTCTTT

v_call: TRBV27
d_call: TRBD2
j_call: TRBJ2-2
clone_size: .
cdr3_aa: CASSLMVAGGSGELFF
cdr3_nt: TGTGCCAGCAGTTTAATGGTAGCGGGGGGGTCCGGGGAGCTGTTTTTT

v_call: TRBV24-1
d_call: .
j_call: TRBJ1-5
clone_size: .
cdr3_aa: CATSDLRGARNQPQHF
cdr3_nt: TGTGCCACCAGTGATTTGCGGGGGGCTCGGAATCAGCCCCAGCATTTT

v_call: TRBV18
d_call: .
j_call: TRBJ1-6
clone_size: .
cdr3_aa: CASSPPRPGSPLHF
cdr3_nt: TGTGCCAGCTCACCACCGCGCCCTGGTTCACCCCTCCACTTT

v_call: TRBV3-1/TRBV3-2
d_call: TRBD2
j_call: TRBJ2-5
clone_size: .
cdr3_aa: CASSQFLAGQETQYF
cdr3_nt: TGTGCCAGCAGCCAATTCCTAGCGGGGCAAGAGACCCAGTACTTC

v_call: TRBV5-1
d_call: TRBD1
j_call: TRBJ1-1
clone_size: .
cdr3_aa: CASSSGQALNTEAFF
cdr3_nt: TGCGCCAGCAGCTCGGGACAGGCCCTGAACACTGAAGCTTTCTTT

v_call: TRBV14
d_call: .
j_call: TRBJ2-3
clone_size: .
cdr3_aa: CASSQVAWSSHDTDTQYF
cdr3_nt: TGTGCCAGCAGCCAAGTGGCGTGGAGTTCCCATGACACAGATACGCAGTATTTT

v_call: TRBV12-3/TRBV12-4
d_call: .
j_call: TRBJ2-7
clone_size: .
cdr3_aa: CASSRSGSYEQYF
cdr3_nt: TGTGCCAGCAGTCGATCGGGCTCCTACGAGCAGTACTTC

v_call: TRBV6-5
d_call: .
j_call: TRBJ2-7
clone_size: .
cdr3_aa: CATAIVPEQYF
cdr3_nt: TGTGCCACCGCAATAGTCCCCGAGCAGTACTTC

v_call: TRBV6-2/TRBV6-3
d_call: .
j_call: TRBJ2-1
clone_size: .
cdr3_aa: CASSSFSQGNNEQFF
cdr3_nt: TGTGCCAGCAGTTCCTTTTCACAGGGCAACAATGAGCAGTTCTTC

v_call: TRBV4-2
d_call: TRBD1
j_call: TRBJ2-7
clone_size: .
cdr3_aa: CASSDLQGFPYEQYF
cdr3_nt: TGTGCCAGCAGCGATTTACAGGGGTTTCCCTACGAGCAGTACTTC

v_call: TRBV7-2
d_call: .
j_call: TRBJ1-4
clone_size: .
cdr3_aa: CASRASGGNEKLFF
cdr3_nt: TGTGCCAGCAGGGCGTCAGGAGGAAATGAAAAACTGTTTTTT

v_call: TRBV6-4
d_call: TRBD2
j_call: TRBJ2-5
clone_size: many
cdr3_aa: CASSDGAGDQETQYF
cdr3_nt: TGTGCCAGCAGTGACGGTGCGGGGGACCAAGAGACCCAGTACTTC

v_call: TRBV4-3
d_call: TRBD1
j_call: TRBJ2-7
clone_size: .
cdr3_aa: CASSQRDRGKYEQYF
cdr3_nt: TGCGCCAGCAGCCAAAGGGACAGGGGAAAATACGAGCAGTACTTC

v_call: TRBV24-1
d_call: .
j_call: TRBJ2-2
clone_size: .
cdr3_aa: CATSDPLGQGNTGELFF
cdr3_nt: TGTGCCACCAGTGATCCGTTAGGGCAGGGGAACACCGGGGAGCTGTTTTTT

v_call: TRBV19
d_call: TRBD2
j_call: TRBJ2-7
clone_size: .
cdr3_aa: CASSISASGYEQYF
cdr3_nt: TGTGCCAGTAGTATCTCGGCTAGCGGGTACGAGCAGTACTTC

v_call: TRBV7-9
d_call: TRBD2
j_call: TRBJ2-5
clone_size: .
cdr3_aa: CASIRVAASGQETQYF
cdr3_nt: TGTGCCAGCATCCGTGTGGCGGCTAGCGGACAAGAGACCCAGTACTTC

v_call: TRBV6-2/TRBV6-3
d_call: .
j_call: TRBJ2-7
clone_size: .
cdr3_aa: CASSRALYEQYF
cdr3_nt: TGTGCCAGCAGCCGGGCCCTCTACGAGCAGTACTTC

v_call: TRBV29-1
d_call: .
j_call: TRBJ2-2
clone_size: .
cdr3_aa: CSVRPGLPSTGELFF
cdr3_nt: TGCAGCGTTCGTCCGGGACTCCCCTCCACCGGGGAGCTGTTTTTT

v_call: TRBV9
d_call: TRBD1
j_call: TRBJ1-3
clone_size: .
cdr3_aa: CASSVVTGSPGNTIYF
cdr3_nt: TGTGCCAGCAGCGTAGTGACAGGGTCTCCTGGAAACACCATATATTTT

v_call: TRBV14
d_call: TRBD2
j_call: TRBJ2-3
clone_size: .
cdr3_aa: CASSQEIRTSGDTQYF
cdr3_nt: TGTGCCAGCAGCCAAGAGATACGCACTAGCGGTGATACGCAGTATTTT

v_call: TRBV6-5
d_call: TRBD1
j_call: TRBJ2-7
clone_size: .
cdr3_aa: CASSPRTGGGYEQYF
cdr3_nt: TGTGCCAGCAGTCCTCGGACAGGGGGAGGCTACGAGCAGTACTTC

v_call: TRBV9
d_call: .
j_call: TRBJ1-2
clone_size: .
cdr3_aa: CASSVEDIPNYGYTF
cdr3_nt: TGTGCCAGCAGCGTAGAAGACATCCCTAACTATGGCTACACCTTC

v_call: TRBV27
d_call: TRBD1
j_call: TRBJ2-7
clone_size: .
cdr3_aa: CASSLQGASYEQYF
cdr3_nt: TGTGCCAGCAGTTTACAGGGGGCGTCCTACGAGCAGTACTTC

v_call: TRBV6-5
d_call: .
j_call: TRBJ1-2
clone_size: .
cdr3_aa: CASRPGHGVGGYTF
cdr3_nt: TGTGCCAGCAGACCGGGACATGGGGTGGGTGGCTACACCTTC

v_call: TRBV19
d_call: TRBD1
j_call: TRBJ1-4
clone_size: .
cdr3_aa: CASSKQGDVYEKLFF
cdr3_nt: TGTGCCAGTAGTAAACAGGGGGACGTTTATGAAAAACTGTTTTTT

v_call: TRBV19
d_call: .
j_call: TRBJ2-4
clone_size: .
cdr3_aa: CASSISLSVLKNIQYF
cdr3_nt: TGTGCCAGTAGTATATCTCTCAGCGTCCTCAAAAACATTCAGTACTTC

v_call: TRBV18
d_call: .
j_call: TRBJ2-1
clone_size: once
cdr3_aa: CASSPPLDGGHEQFF
cdr3_nt: TGTGCCAGCTCTCCCCCCCTGGATGGCGGGCATGAGCAGTTCTTC

v_call: TRBV2
d_call: TRBD2
j_call: TRBJ2-5
clone_size: .
cdr3_aa: CASSGDPGLAGVQETQYF
cdr3_nt: TGTGCCAGCAGTGGGGACCCGGGACTAGCGGGTGTCCAAGAGACCCAGTACTTC

v_call: TRBV2
d_call: .
j_call: TRBJ2-2
clone_size: few
cdr3_aa: CAGIAVAGELFF
cdr3_nt: TGTGCCGGAATAGCGGTCGCCGGGGAGCTGTTTTTT

v_call: TRBV5-1
d_call: .
j_call: TRBJ1-1
clone_size: .
cdr3_aa: CASSALNTRTEAFF
cdr3_nt: TGCGCCAGCAGCGCTTTGAACACTAGGACTGAAGCTTTCTTT

v_call: TRBV10-3
d_call: .
j_call: TRBJ1-2
clone_size: .
cdr3_aa: CAISDTPGTSNYGYTF
cdr3_nt: TGTGCCATCAGTGATACCCCCGGGACATCTAACTATGGCTACACCTTC

v_call: TRBV5-5
d_call: TRBD2
j_call: TRBJ2-4
clone_size: .
cdr3_aa: CASSLREGLLAKNIQYF
cdr3_nt: TGTGCCAGCAGCTTGCGGGAGGGCTTGCTAGCCAAAAACATTCAGTACTTC

v_call: TRBV6-2/TRBV6-3
d_call: .
j_call: TRBJ2-2
clone_size: .
cdr3_aa: CASSSEDWNTGELFF
cdr3_nt: TGTGCCAGCAGTTCCGAGGACTGGAACACCGGGGAGCTGTTTTTT